The source of this T cell receptor (beta chain) is a study of T cells in localized non-small cell lung cancer. Study-wide findings and caveats: Paired adjacent lung recovered a median approximately 62 of the top 100 tumor clones.

To note about this clone: Its target is unknown.

CDR3 length equals 13 residues. The V and J ends lost 2 bases and 8 bases respectively, with 10 bases between them. Germline-derived CDR1 and CDR2 are MDHEN and SYDVKM. Assay: immunoSEQ multiplex PCR; the TCRdb copy retains only in-frame clones and omits some. In the table there are about 35,000 clones, approximately 89% of which are singletons. The sequenced sample was peripheral blood mononuclear cells, obtained before any cancer treatment. This sequence was found in a female donor older than 55 with stage II lung adenocarcinoma. The J gene is TRBJ1-3, the V gene TRBV28; D gene unclear. CDR3 nucleotides: TGTGCCAGCAGTTTAGTCCATGCGGACACCATATATTTT. As protein: CASSLVHADTIYF.